These 30 T cell receptor beta chains were all obtained from the same sample, sequenced in a study of T-cell reconstitution after alpha-beta-depleted transplantation in children. The TCRbeta library incorporated unique molecular identifiers. TCRdb ran MiXCR on the PCR reads and lists one entry per CDR3 protein. The sample lists approximately 350,000 distinct CDR3 sequences; about 9.4% were seen once. Sequences were derived from PBMCs from the stem cell graft donor, sampled from the stem cell graft. Receptor source: a human donor who donated a stem cell graft to a child with acute lymphoblastic leukemia.

This clonotype was recorded many times. J is TRBJ2-7 and V is TRBV4-1; possibly TRBD2 for D (6 bases). V was trimmed by 4 bases and J by 0 bases, leaving 16 bases between them. Germline V lookup: CDR1 MGHRA, CDR2 YSYEKL. The CDR3 spans 16 residues. The CDR3 coding sequence is TGCGCCAGCAGCCGTTATACCGGGACTGCCTCCTACGAGCAGTACTTC. As protein: CASSRYTGTASYEQYF.

This sequence joins TRBV6-1 and TRBJ2-1, with D possibly TRBD2 on 5 matching bases. The CDR3 is made up of 13 amino acids. The V end was cut by 4 bases, the J end by 7 bases, with 11 bases between. CDR1 is MNHNS and CDR2 is SASEGT in the germline V gene. The CDR3 sequence is CASSGYGKNEQFF. CDR3 DNA: TGTGCCAGCAGTGGTTACGGGAAGAATGAGCAGTTCTTC.

The CDR3 sequence: CASSLGTRFASETQYF. In nucleotides, the CDR3 is TGCGCCAGCAGCTTGGGAACCCGCTTTGCTTCGGAGACCCAGTACTTC. The chain is built from TRBV5-1 and TRBJ2-5; D gene uncertain. CDR1 SGHRS and CDR2 YFSETQ come from the germline V gene. This CDR3 spans 16 amino acids. Trimming removed 0 bases at V and 5 bases at J, with 17 bases between. Full variable domain (remainder filled in from reference TRBV5-1 and TRBJ2-5): KAGVTQTPRYLIKTRGQQVTLSCSPISGHRSVSWYQQTPGQGLQFLFEYFSETQRNKGNFPGRFSGRQFSNSRSEMNVSTLELGDSALYLCASSLGTRFASETQYFGPGTRLLVL.

The chain employs TRBV5-6 and TRBJ1-2; TRBD1 might be the D (6 bases). The CDR3 length is 14 residues. Germline-derived CDR1 and CDR2 are SGHDT and YYEEEE. With 3 bases removed from V and 2 bases from J, the gap between germline ends came to 11 bases. CDR3 in DNA: TGTGCCAGCAGCTCCAGGGGTATAAACTATGGCTACACCTTC. Translation gives CASSSRGINYGYTF.

The chain uses TRBV5-1 and TRBJ2-7, with 9 bases lining up with TRBD2. This CDR3 region has 16 residues. V gave up 2 bases and J gave up 7 bases; unmatched junction bases: 13. CDR1 and CDR2 (germline): SGHRS, YFSETQ. The CDR3 bases are TGCGCCAGCAGCTTTACAGGCGGGAGGGCTCTAGGGGAGCAGTACTTC. This codes for CASSFTGGRALGEQYF.

This clonotype was picked up a small number of times. The chain employs TRBV6-2 or TRBV6-3 and TRBJ2-1; D possibly corresponds to TRBD2 (5 bases). From germline, CDR1 is MNHEY and CDR2 SVGEGT. V lost 7 bases, J lost 3 bases, and 10 bases lay in between. This CDR3 is 13 amino acids long. CDR3 in amino acids: CASNLAIYNEQFF. DNA of the CDR3: TGTGCCAGCAACCTAGCTATCTACAATGAGCAGTTCTTC.

This clonotype occurred a few times. The V and J genes are TRBV5-1 and TRBJ2-1; 11 bases align to TRBD2. The CDR3 sequence is 15 residues long. Germline V gene sequence: CDR1 SGHRS, CDR2 YFSETQ. Trimming took 4 bases from V and 7 from J; bases not matched to a gene: 7. This CDR3 reads CASSPLAGDVNEQFF. The CDR3 nucleotides are TGCGCCAGCAGCCCACTAGCGGGAGACGTAAATGAGCAGTTCTTC. The variable domain in full, with the rest retrieved from reference TRBV5-1 and TRBJ2-1, is KAGVTQTPRYLIKTRGQQVTLSCSPISGHRSVSWYQQTPGQGLQFLFEYFSETQRNKGNFPGRFSGRQFSNSRSEMNVSTLELGDSALYLCASSPLAGDVNEQFFGPGTRLTVL.

This clonotype came up a few times. The gene calls are TRBV29-1 and TRBJ2-5, with D perhaps TRBD1 (5 bases). Trimming took off 6 bases at V and 0 bases at J, with 8 bases between the two ends. Germline V lookup: CDR1 SQVTM, CDR2 ANQGSEA. The CDR3 contains 12 residues. CDR3 DNA: TGCAGCGTACTGACAGACCAAGAGACCCAGTACTTC. Translation gives CSVLTDQETQYF.

The chain recombines TRBV6-2 or TRBV6-3 with TRBJ2-3; 7 nucleotides line up with TRBD1. In germline, CDR1 is MNHEY, CDR2 SVGEGT. The CDR3 runs 16 residues. Trimming took 6 bases from V and 0 from J; bases not matched to a gene: 9. The DNA for the CDR3 is TGTGCCAGCAGCCCCGGGACAGAAACTAGCACAGATACGCAGTATTTT. Its protein product is CASSPGTETSTDTQYF.

The V call is TRBV20-1, the J call TRBJ2-1, with TRBD2 matching 7 bases. The germline gives CDR1 DFQATT, CDR2 SNEGSKA (reference sequence). The junction had 12 bases not matched to a gene; V was cut back by 6 bases and J by 4 bases. This CDR3 contains 15 residues. The CDR3 protein is CSAAPPGLKYNEQFF. In nucleotides, the CDR3 is TGCAGTGCCGCTCCTCCGGGACTAAAATACAATGAGCAGTTCTTC.

Details on this clonotype: One end of the junction does not line up with germline, which may come from a read error. The chain couples TRBV12-3 or TRBV12-4 to TRBJ2-7; a weak D match, TRBD1 (6 bases). CDR3 length: 16 residues. DNA for the CDR3: TGTGCCAGCAGTTCGCAGGGGACCTGGGGGACCTACGAGCAGAACTTC. Residues: CASSSQGTWGTYEQNF.

This clonotype has more than one count but fewer than ten. The chain has TRBV15 and TRBJ2-3; 7 bases are a match to TRBD2. After removal of 0 bases from V and 0 bases from J, the junction contained 0 bases not matched to a gene. In germline, CDR1 is LNHNV, CDR2 YYDKDF (reference sequence). CDR3 size: 15 residues. Here the CDR3 reads CATSREGGSTDTQYF. The CDR3 DNA reads TGTGCCACCAGCAGAGAGGGGGGGAGCACAGATACGCAGTATTTT. The entire variable domain, with the rest obtained from reference TRBV15 and TRBJ2-3, is as follows: DAMVIQNPRYQVTQFGKPVTLSCSQTLNHNVMYWYQQKSSQAPKLLFHYYDKDFNNEADTPDNFQSRRPNTSFCFLDIRSPGLGDTAMYLCATSREGGSTDTQYFGPGTRLTVL.

The chain is built from TRBV7-9 and TRBJ1-6; the D is unclear. This CDR3 region has 13 residues. Looked up from germline, CDR1 is SEHNR and CDR2 is FQNEAQ (reference sequence). V was clipped by 4 bases and J by 9 bases, with 10 bases between them. The CDR3 DNA is TGTGCCAGCAGCTCCGCGGTCGGTTCACCCCTCCACTTT. Translation gives CASSSAVGSPLHF.

This chain uses TRBV5-1 with TRBJ2-1, with a tentative D call TRBD1 (6 bases). Trimming stripped 2 bases from V and 1 base from J, with 10 bases between. This CDR3 has 15 residues. The germline V gene has CDR1 SGHRS and CDR2 YFSETQ. The CDR3, as DNA: TGCGCCAGCAGCTTCGTAGGGGGATCCTACAATGAGCAGTTCTTC. Its translation: CASSFVGGSYNEQFF.

The V and J genes are TRBV19 and TRBJ2-1, with 7 bases matching TRBD2. With V trimmed by 2 bases and J by 4 bases, 5 bases remained unmatched. Germline V gives CDR1 LNHDA, CDR2 SQIVND (reference sequence). The CDR3 spans 15 residues. This CDR3 reads CASSISSGPYNEQFF. DNA for the CDR3: TGTGCCAGTAGTATAAGTAGCGGGCCTTACAATGAGCAGTTCTTC. Filled out from reference TRBV19 and TRBJ2-1, the complete variable domain reads DGGITQSPKYLFRKEGQNVTLSCEQNLNHDAMYWYRQDPGQGLRLIYYSQIVNDFQKGDIAEGYSVSREKKESFPLTVTSAQKNPTAFYLCASSISSGPYNEQFFGPGTRLTVL.

A few counts support this clonotype. The chain joins TRBV2 to TRBJ2-7; 10 bases match TRBD1. The CDR3 has 15 residues. V gave up 1 base and J gave up 5 bases; unmatched junction bases: 5. Germline loops: CDR1 SNHLY, CDR2 FYNNEI. The CDR3 DNA reads as TGTGCCAGCAGTGAAGTACGACAGGGGGCCCACGAGCAGTACTTC. As protein: CASSEVRQGAHEQYF. The full variable domain, rest sourced from reference TRBV2 and TRBJ2-7, is EPEVTQTPSHQVTQMGQEVILRCVPISNHLYFYWYRQILGQKVEFLVSFYNNEISEKSEIFDDQFSVERPDGSNFTLKIRSTKLEDSAMYFCASSEVRQGAHEQYFGPGTRLTVT.

This CDR3 is CASSVTRDRGPYEQYF. The CDR3 DNA is TGTGCCAGCAGTGTAACCCGGGACAGGGGCCCCTACGAGCAGTACTTC. The chain links TRBV25-1 to TRBJ2-7; 10 positions match TRBD1. The germline V gene encodes CDR1 MGHDK and CDR2 SYGVNS. The CDR3 runs to 16 residues. J gave up 2 bases and V 4 bases, and 8 bases lay outside the gene matches.

This clonotype has a count of ten or more. The chain carries TRBV12-3 or TRBV12-4 and TRBJ2-7; 8 bases match TRBD2. The V segment lost 5 bases and the J segment 2 bases; nucleotides outside the gene matches: 11. This CDR3 has 16 amino acids. The CDR3 is CASSPRGLAGTYEQYF. CDR3 sequence (DNA): TGTGCCAGCAGTCCCCGGGGGCTAGCGGGTACCTACGAGCAGTACTTC.

This clonotype was detected a few times. The rearrangement links TRBV7-9 to TRBJ2-3, with a possible D match to TRBD1 (6 bases). Germline V gives CDR1 SEHNR, CDR2 FQNEAQ (reference sequence). CDR3 length: 16 residues. V was shortened by 5 bases and J by 6 bases, with 21 bases between the two germline ends. The CDR3 nucleotides are TGTGCCAGCAGCGACTGGACAGACGAGTATATCGATACGCAGTATTTT. Translated: CASSDWTDEYIDTQYF.

This clonotype was counted many times. V and J are TRBV7-9 and TRBJ1-2; D unclear. V lost 5 bases and J 4 bases, leaving 11 bases between the germline ends. This CDR3 spans 13 amino acids. From germline, CDR1 is SEHNR and CDR2 FQNEAQ (reference sequence). CDR3 residues: CASSPDTFYGYTF. In DNA, the CDR3 is TGTGCCAGCAGCCCCGACACCTTCTATGGCTACACCTTC.

The chain has TRBV12-3 or TRBV12-4 and TRBJ2-7, with D maybe TRBD2 (6 bases). The V and J ends lost 1 base and 3 bases respectively, with 10 bases between them. This CDR3 comprises 14 residues. The CDR3 loop is CASSLGGGNYEQYF. CDR3 nucleotides: TGTGCCAGCAGTTTAGGTGGAGGGAACTACGAGCAGTACTTC.

This chain links TRBV30 with TRBJ1-3, with D perhaps matching TRBD1 (6 bases). Trimming pared 3 bases from V and 2 bases from J, leaving 17 bases between. CDR1 GTSNPN and CDR2 SVGIG come from the germline V gene (reference sequence). CDR3 length: 16 amino acids. The CDR3 coding sequence is TGTGCCTGGAGACAATTCGGAGGGGGACCTGGAAACACCATATATTTT. It is translated as CAWRQFGGGPGNTIYF. Variable domain in full (rest from reference TRBV30 and TRBJ1-3): SQTIHQWPATLVQPVGSPLSLECTVEGTSNPNLYWYRQAAGRGLQLLFYSVGIGQISSEVPQNLSASRPQDRQFILSSKKLLLSDSGFYLCAWRQFGGGPGNTIYFGEGSWLTVV.

This clonotype has just a few counts. The V gene is TRBV3-1, the J gene TRBJ2-1; 11 bases are a match to TRBD2. Germline V CDR1 and CDR2: LGHDT, YNNKEL (reference sequence). The CDR3 has 15 residues. The V segment lost 2 bases and the J segment 6 bases; nucleotides outside the gene matches: 3. The CDR3 loop reads CASSQMGTSGNEQFF. CDR3 coding DNA: TGTGCCAGCAGCCAAATGGGGACTAGCGGCAATGAGCAGTTCTTC.

This clonotype was seen more than once but under ten times. V and J are TRBV7-9 and TRBJ2-7, with TRBD2 identical over 8 bases. J gave up 2 bases and V 5 bases, and 5 bases lay outside the gene matches. CDR1 is SEHNR and CDR2 is FQNEAQ in the germline V gene (reference sequence). There are 14 residues in the CDR3. CDR3 sequence (DNA): TGTGCCAGCAGCGTCACTAGCGGCCCCTACGAGCAGTACTTC. As protein: CASSVTSGPYEQYF.

This clonotype was seen many times. The rearrangement uses TRBV5-1 and TRBJ1-1; D perhaps matches TRBD1 (5 bases). The V gene's germline CDR1 is SGHRS and CDR2 YFSETQ. Trimming shortened V by 0 bases and J by 5 bases, and 17 bases separated the two germline ends. This CDR3 has 16 residues. Here the CDR3 DNA reads TGCGCCAGCAGCTTGGAAGTAAGGGGAAGGGGAACTGAAGCTTTCTTT. Translated, it gives CASSLEVRGRGTEAFF.

This clonotype occurred many times. V usage is TRBV29-1 and J usage is TRBJ2-1, with 13 bases lining up with TRBD2. The CDR3 spans 16 residues. V shed 0 bases, J shed 6 bases, and the junction held 5 bases outside the gene matches. Germline assignment: CDR1 SQVTM and CDR2 ANQGSEA. CDR3 amino acids: CSVEDGGLAGSNEQFF. The CDR3 bases are TGCAGCGTTGAAGATGGGGGACTAGCGGGAAGCAATGAGCAGTTCTTC.

There are a few counts of this clonotype. The chain uses TRBV7-9 and TRBJ1-1, with D possibly matching TRBD1 (5 bases). This CDR3 region has 15 residues. Germline CDR1 reads SEHNR; CDR2 reads FQNEAQ (reference sequence). V lost 3 bases to trimming and J lost 3 bases, with 14 bases between them. The DNA for the CDR3 is TGTGCCAGCAGCTTTTCCGGGGCCTGGGACACTGAAGCTTTCTTT. Protein: CASSFSGAWDTEAFF.

This clonotype showed up just a few times. CDR3 sequence: CASSPWTSGGRDTQYF. The CDR3 DNA is TGTGCCAGCAGTCCCTGGACTAGCGGGGGTAGAGATACGCAGTATTTT. The chain employs TRBV28 and TRBJ2-3; 13 bases agree with TRBD2. The CDR3 consists of 16 residues. Trimming at V came to 5 bases and at J to 5 bases, leaving 7 bases not matched to a gene. CDR1 and CDR2 from the germline V gene are MDHEN and SYDVKM.

The chain recombines TRBV12-3 or TRBV12-4 with TRBJ2-1, with 8 nucleotides matching TRBD2. The ends lost 6 bases at V and 9 bases at J; junction bases unmatched: 7. CDR3 length: 13 residues. The CDR3 nucleotides read TGTGCCAGCAGCGGGAGCGGGAGCAGTGAGCAGTTCTTC. This codes for CASSGSGSSEQFF.

The chain combines TRBV27 with TRBJ2-3; D unresolved. Per germline, CDR1 MNHEY and CDR2 SMNVEV (reference sequence). The V and J ends lost 5 bases and 1 base respectively, with 16 bases between them. The CDR3 has 16 residues. This CDR3 is CASSIITEAGTDTQYF. The CDR3 region has the DNA TGTGCCAGCAGTATCATAACCGAGGCTGGCACAGATACGCAGTATTTT.